The 11 T cell receptor beta chains in this list originate from one sample, sequenced in a study of technical replicates of blood from a handful of donors. This table comes from immunoSEQ multiplex PCR, and its TCRdb copy is limited to in-frame clones, with some not included. The table has 62,000 or so clones, around 84% seen once. Sequences were obtained from PBMCs. These receptors were collected from a human donor in good health. Some clones in this sample may be carry-over from other donors' samples.

The CDR3 loop reads CASSTRGRGAYNEQFF. The DNA of the CDR3 is TGTGCCAGCAGCACCCGGGGGCGGGGGGCCTACAATGAGCAGTTCTTC. This rearrangement joins TRBV5-6 to TRBJ2-1, with TRBD2 identical over 8 bases. The CDR3 loop spans 16 amino acids. Germline V CDR1 and CDR2: SGHDT, YYEEEE. Trimming cost V 4 bases and J 2 bases; bases outside gene matches: 8.

V gene TRBV6-1 combines with J gene TRBJ2-5; possibly TRBD1 for D (5 bases). This CDR3 comprises 11 residues. V lost 6 bases, J lost 5 bases, and 7 bases lay in between. Per the germline V gene, CDR1 is MNHNS and CDR2 is SASEGT. CDR3 DNA sequence: TGTGCCAGCAGGCAGGGTGAGACCCAGTACTTC. It translates to CASRQGETQYF.

This clone has at least ten counts. The chain employs TRBV19 and TRBJ2-7; TRBD1 agrees at 8 bases. Germline assignment: CDR1 LNHDA and CDR2 SQIVND (reference sequence). Germline trimming cut 9 bases from V and 2 bases from J; bases unmatched to any gene: 18. This CDR3 region has 17 residues. CDR3 in DNA: TGTGCCAGCAGACCTACCAGGGGGCATGGGGGCCCCTACGAGCAGTACTTC. This codes for CASRPTRGHGGPYEQYF.

The CDR3 bases are TGTGCCAGCAGCTATGCCACAGGGGTGAACACTGAAGCTTTCTTT. This translates into CASSYATGVNTEAFF. V and J are TRBV7-8 and TRBJ1-1; 7 bases are shared with TRBD1. The CDR3 sequence is 15 residues long. J lost 0 bases, V lost 4 bases, and 5 bases had no gene match. Germline V gene sequence: CDR1 SGHVS, CDR2 FQNEAQ.

V usage is TRBV5-1 and J usage is TRBJ2-7; perhaps TRBD1 as D (6 bases). Deletions cut 9 bases from V and 1 base from J, with 17 bases between. Germline V gene data show CDR1 as SGHRS and CDR2 as YFSETQ. This CDR3 spans 14 amino acids. The CDR3 reads CANSTGLKSYEQYF. The CDR3 DNA follows: TGCGCCAACAGTACAGGGTTAAAGTCCTACGAGCAGTACTTC. Full variable domain (remainder filled in from reference TRBV5-1 and TRBJ2-7): KAGVTQTPRYLIKTRGQQVTLSCSPISGHRSVSWYQQTPGQGLQFLFEYFSETQRNKGNFPGRFSGRQFSNSRSEMNVSTLELGDSALYLCANSTGLKSYEQYFGPGTRLTVT.

The gene calls are TRBV9 and TRBJ2-3, with 9 bases identical to TRBD1. CDR3 length: 18 residues. From germline, CDR1 is SGDLS and CDR2 YYNGEE. Unmatched junction bases numbered 15, after V lost 4 bases and J lost 3 bases. CDR3 residues: CASSLTVTGGVRTDTQYF. CDR3 DNA: TGTGCCAGCAGCTTAACAGTAACAGGGGGCGTTCGGACAGATACGCAGTATTTT.

This rearrangement joins TRBV4-1 to TRBJ1-4, with a possible D match to TRBD1 (5 bases). Trimming removed 4 bases from V and 4 bases from J, with 19 bases in between. The V gene's germline CDR1 is MGHRA and CDR2 YSYEKL. The CDR3 is 17 residues long. CDR3 sequence: CASSPPPRGKGNEKLFF. DNA of the CDR3: TGCGCCAGCAGCCCACCCCCCCGGGGGAAGGGTAATGAAAAACTGTTTTTT.

The table lists this clone with a count of one. This chain joins TRBV10-3 and TRBJ2-7; 10 nucleotides align to TRBD1. This CDR3 comprises 13 residues. Germline values: CDR1 ENHRY, CDR2 SYGVKD. V gave up 10 bases and J gave up 2 bases; unmatched junction bases: 5. The CDR3 DNA sequence: TGTGCCACGGGGACAGGGGCGACCTACGAGCAGTACTTC. This sequence encodes CATGTGATYEQYF.

The V gene is TRBV30, the J gene TRBJ2-1; D remains unclear. Trimming left V 0 bases short and J 10 bases short, with 7 bases between. Per germline, CDR1 GTSNPN and CDR2 SVGIG (reference sequence). The length of the CDR3 is 11 residues. CDR3 loop: CAWSVTREQFF. The CDR3 coding sequence is TGTGCCTGGAGTGTAACACGCGAGCAGTTCTTC.

V usage is TRBV4-3 and J usage is TRBJ2-7; 9 nucleotides align to TRBD1. This CDR3 is 14 amino acids long. Germline lookup yields CDR1 LGHNA and CDR2 YSLEER. Trimming at V came to 1 base and at J to 3 bases, leaving 1 base not matched to a gene. The CDR3 nucleotides read TGCGCCAGCAGCCAAGGACAGGGGGACTACGAGCAGTACTTC. Protein product: CASSQGQGDYEQYF.

The V call is TRBV18, the J call TRBJ2-3; tentative D call: TRBD2 (5 bases). The V end was cut by 5 bases, the J end by 0 bases, with 9 bases between. The CDR3 is made up of 14 amino acids. The germline V gene encodes CDR1 KGHSH and CDR2 LQKENI. The CDR3: CASSILVSTDTQYF. CDR3 coding DNA: TGTGCCAGCTCAATACTAGTTAGCACAGATACGCAGTATTTT.